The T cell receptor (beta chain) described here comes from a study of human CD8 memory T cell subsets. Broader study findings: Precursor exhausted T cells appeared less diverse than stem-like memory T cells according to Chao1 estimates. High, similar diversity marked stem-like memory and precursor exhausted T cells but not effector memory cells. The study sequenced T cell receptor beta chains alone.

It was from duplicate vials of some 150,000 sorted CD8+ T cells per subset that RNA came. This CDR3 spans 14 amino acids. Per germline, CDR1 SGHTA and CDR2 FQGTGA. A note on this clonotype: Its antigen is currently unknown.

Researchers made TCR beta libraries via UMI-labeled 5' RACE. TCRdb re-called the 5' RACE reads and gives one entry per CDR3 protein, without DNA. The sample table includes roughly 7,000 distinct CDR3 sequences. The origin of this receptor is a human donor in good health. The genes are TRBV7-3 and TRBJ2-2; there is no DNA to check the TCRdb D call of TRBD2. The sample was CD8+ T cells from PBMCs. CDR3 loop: CASSSGLGGGELFF.